These 6 T cell receptor beta chains share one sample of origin, sequenced in a study of blood T cell repertoires in COVID-19. TCRdb's table, derived via immunoSEQ multiplex PCR, lists solely in-frame clones and lacks some. Among about 210,000 clones listed, 82% were seen once. Sequencing was performed on peripheral blood. Every receptor here comes from a woman aged 35 to 49 with acute or convalescent COVID-19.

The chain combines TRBV6-2 or TRBV6-3 with TRBJ2-3; 8 bases map to TRBD2. The CDR3 has 18 residues. Looked up from germline, CDR1 is MNHEY and CDR2 is SVGEGT. J gave up 1 base and V 3 bases, and 12 bases lay outside the gene matches. The CDR3 nucleotides read TGTGCCAGCAGTTATAGGAGGGTAGCGGGGTTCGGCACAGATACGCAGTATTTT. As protein: CASSYRRVAGFGTDTQYF.

V is TRBV30 and J is TRBJ1-5; D unresolved. The CDR3 runs 15 residues. V lost 2 bases and J lost 3, with 14 bases in between. Germline CDR1 GTSNPN, CDR2 SVGIG (reference sequence). CDR3 in amino acids: CAWSKGEDSNQPQHF. As DNA, the CDR3 is TGTGCCTGGAGTAAAGGAGAAGACTCCAATCAGCCCCAGCATTTT.

The rearrangement uses TRBV11-3 and TRBJ1-4, with D perhaps TRBD1 (5 bases). CDR1 SGHNT and CDR2 YENEEA come from the germline V gene. V was shortened by 7 bases and J by 8 bases, with 17 bases between the two germline ends. CDR3 size: 14 residues. CDR3 coding DNA: TGTGCCAGCAAGGGCCTCGGGGGAAAAGAAAAACTGTTTTTT. The encoded protein is CASKGLGGKEKLFF.

The genes are TRBV28 and TRBJ1-3; 8 nucleotides agree with TRBD1. With 2 bases clipped from V and 8 bases from J, the junction kept 5 bases outside the gene matches. The CDR3 contains 14 residues. Germline V gene data show CDR1 as MDHEN and CDR2 as SYDVKM. The DNA for the CDR3 is TGTGCCAGCAGTTTAAGGGCAGGGGGCGACACCATATATTTT. This codes for CASSLRAGGDTIYF. The whole variable domain, remainder taken from reference TRBV28 and TRBJ1-3, is DVKVTQSSRYLVKRTGEKVFLECVQDMDHENMFWYRQDPGLGLRLIYFSYDVKMKEKGDIPEGYSVSREKKERFSLILESASTNQTSMYLCASSLRAGGDTIYFGEGSWLTVV.

This sequence joins TRBV7-8 and TRBJ2-3; tentatively, D is TRBD2 (5 bases). V lost 4 bases to trimming and J lost 1 base, with 12 bases between them. This CDR3 is built from 15 residues. CDR1 and CDR2 from the germline V gene are SGHVS and FQNEAQ. CDR3 sequence (DNA): TGTGCCAGCAGCTCTAAGCGGACCCGCACAGATACGCAGTATTTT. This encodes CASSSKRTRTDTQYF.

V gene TRBV7-9 combines with J gene TRBJ2-4; D unresolved. This CDR3 comprises 12 residues. The V end was cut by 3 bases, the J end by 7 bases, with 7 bases between. In germline, CDR1 is SEHNR, CDR2 FQNEAQ (reference sequence). As DNA, the CDR3 is TGTGCCAGCAGCTTTGGGCTCAACATTCAGTACTTC. Its translation: CASSFGLNIQYF.